Presented here are 29 T cell receptor beta chains from one specimen sequenced in a study of Ad26.COV2.S vaccination and SARS-CoV-2 variants. Sequencing used immunoSEQ multiplex PCR; TCRdb keeps in-frame clones, though not all of them. Among around 300,000 clones listed, roughly 88% were seen once. Treatment given: about 20 received Ad26.COV2.S at low or high dose, single or two shots; roughly 5 received placebo; per-sample allocation not given. Sampling took place 63 days after the first vaccine or placebo injection. The sequences come from peripheral blood, collected in a trial of Ad26.COV2.S vaccine versus placebo. These receptors all stem from a person aged 18-65 years who received the Ad26.COV2.S COVID-19 vaccine or a placebo.

In this sample, this clone turned up once. The chain combines TRBV3-1 (or the pseudogene TRBV3-2) with TRBJ2-1; TRBD2 aligns across 8 bases. Germline V gives CDR1 LGHDT, CDR2 YNNKEL (reference sequence). The CDR3 consists of 17 residues. The V segment lost 5 bases and the J segment 1 base; nucleotides outside the gene matches: 10. Written as DNA, the CDR3 is TGTGCCAGCAGCTCTCTCCTACTAGCGGAATCCTACAATGAGCAGTTCTTC. Its translation is CASSSLLLAESYNEQFF.

The rearrangement links TRBV7-8 to TRBJ2-6, with a possible D match to TRBD2 (6 bases). The V end lost 1 base, the J end lost 0 bases, and 13 bases lay between the germline ends. Germline loops: CDR1 SGHVS, CDR2 FQNEAQ. The CDR3 totals 18 residues. In DNA, the CDR3 is TGTGCCAGCAGCTTAGAGGCGGGGTTGGGCTCTGGGGCCAACGTCCTGACTTTC. It is translated as CASSLEAGLGSGANVLTF.

V gene TRBV19 combines with J gene TRBJ2-2; D is undetermined. Deletions cut 3 bases from V and 1 base from J, with 6 bases between. Per the germline V gene, CDR1 is LNHDA and CDR2 is SQIVND (reference sequence). CDR3 length: 14 residues. CDR3 coding DNA: TGTGCCAGTAGTATCTGGGGGAACACCGGGGAGCTGTTTTTT. This codes for CASSIWGNTGELFF.

The chain recombines TRBV6-1 with TRBJ1-1; weak D call: TRBD1 (5 bases). The ends were cut back, 2 bases at V and 6 bases at J, with 16 bases in the middle. There are 15 residues in the CDR3. CDR1 and CDR2 (germline): MNHNS, SASEGT. The CDR3 region has the DNA TGTGCCAGCAGTGAATGGGGGGTAGCGGTGGCTGAAGCTTTCTTT. Translation gives CASSEWGVAVAEAFF.

CDR3 nucleotide sequence: TGTGCCAGCGGGGAGGGTCCCACAGGGTACAATGAGCAGTTCTTC. Its protein is CASGEGPTGYNEQFF. The V call is TRBV2, the J call TRBJ2-1; TRBD2 is a possible D gene (7 bases). CDR3 length: 15 residues. Between the trimmed V and J ends, which lost 8 bases and 4 bases, there was a span of 18 bases. From germline, CDR1 is SNHLY and CDR2 FYNNEI. The variable domain in full, with the rest retrieved from reference TRBV2 and TRBJ2-1, is EPEVTQTPSHQVTQMGQEVILRCVPISNHLYFYWYRQILGQKVEFLVSFYNNEISEKSEIFDDQFSVERPDGSNFTLKIRSTKLEDSAMYFCASGEGPTGYNEQFFGPGTRLTVL.

V gene TRBV2 combines with J gene TRBJ1-3, with 11 bases aligning to TRBD1. J lost 2 bases, V lost 6 bases, and 0 bases had no gene match. The CDR3 is 14 residues long. Germline CDR1 reads SNHLY; CDR2 reads FYNNEI. The CDR3 protein is CASRGQGAGNTIYF. Written as DNA, the CDR3 is TGTGCCAGCAGGGGACAGGGGGCTGGAAACACCATATATTTT.

The V call is TRBV3-1 (or the pseudogene TRBV3-2), the J call TRBJ2-7; D remains ambiguous. Germline-derived CDR1 and CDR2 are LGHDT and YNNKEL (reference sequence). V was clipped by 1 base and J by 3 bases, with 19 bases between them. The CDR3 is made up of 17 amino acids. The CDR3 loop reads CASSQVVMVATFYEQYV. The CDR3 bases are TGTGCCAGCAGCCAAGTGGTCATGGTTGCGACGTTCTACGAGCAGTACGTC.

This clone was observed once. The rearrangement links TRBV28 to TRBJ1-4; no clear D gene. Germline V gives CDR1 MDHEN, CDR2 SYDVKM. The germline V and J ends were trimmed by 3 bases and 11 bases, with 10 bases remaining between them. The CDR3 has 12 residues. The CDR3 region is CASSLGADKLFF. The CDR3 DNA sequence: TGTGCCAGCAGTTTGGGCGCCGATAAACTGTTTTTT.

CDR3 residues: CASSPLPDFNEQFF. The CDR3 coding sequence is TGTGCCAGCAGTCCCCTCCCGGATTTCAATGAGCAGTTCTTC. The rearrangement joins TRBV27 to TRBJ2-1; D unclear. Germline values: CDR1 MNHEY, CDR2 SMNVEV (reference sequence). The length of the CDR3 is 14 residues. The V gene lost 5 bases and the J gene lost 6 bases, with 14 bases spanning the gap.

Of note for this clone: Its ends do not fully match the called genes, so a read error is possible. The chain uses TRBV7-2 and TRBJ2-5, with 7 bases fitting TRBD2. The length of the CDR3 is 14 residues. Per germline, CDR1 SGHTA and CDR2 FQGNSA. CDR3 amino acids: CASSAPPLRTSPNF. The CDR3 DNA sequence: TGTGCCAGCAGCGCACCACCCCTAAGGACTAGTCCGAACTTC.

This clone was recorded only once. The rearrangement uses TRBV19 and TRBJ1-1; D remains ambiguous. Trimming removed 6 bases from V and 4 bases from J, with 12 bases in between. The germline gives CDR1 LNHDA, CDR2 SQIVND (reference sequence). This CDR3 is 13 amino acids long. The CDR3, as DNA: TGTGCCAGTAGCCACCCCAGAGGCACTGAAGCTTTCTTT. Its translation is CASSHPRGTEAFF.

The genes are TRBV7-3 and TRBJ2-2; TRBD1 matches 7 bases. CDR3 size: 14 residues. V was pared by 0 bases and J by 7 bases, with 2 bases of the junction left unmatched. Germline lookup yields CDR1 SGHTA and CDR2 FQGTGA. The CDR3 DNA reads TGTGCCAGCAGCTTAACAGGGGGCGGCGGGGAGCTGTTTTTT. This sequence encodes CASSLTGGGGELFF. Drawing the rest from reference TRBV7-3 and TRBJ2-2, the complete variable domain is GAGVSQTPSNKVTEKGKYVELRCDPISGHTALYWYRQSLGQGPEFLIYFQGTGAADDSGLPNDRFFAVRPEGSVSTLKIQRTERGDSAVYLCASSLTGGGGELFFGEGSRLTVL.

J is TRBJ2-3 and V is TRBV25-1; D is ambiguous. This CDR3 contains 11 residues. Germline values: CDR1 MGHDK, CDR2 SYGVNS. The V end lost 6 bases, the J end lost 0 bases, and 1 base lay between the germline ends. For the CDR3, the DNA is TGTGCCAGCAGAAGCACAGATACGCAGTATTTT. Translation: CASRSTDTQYF.

This chain uses TRBV10-3 with TRBJ1-2, with D perhaps matching TRBD1 (5 bases). V shed 6 bases and J shed 2 bases, with 13 bases lying between them. Germline values: CDR1 ENHRY, CDR2 SYGVKD. The CDR3 is made up of 14 amino acids. The CDR3 loop reads CAISLDSSNYGYTF. The CDR3 bases are TGTGCCATCAGCCTCGACAGTTCCAACTATGGCTACACCTTC.

The V and J genes are TRBV6-1 and TRBJ1-5; D ambiguous. The CDR3 loop spans 17 amino acids. Germline loops: CDR1 MNHNS, CDR2 SASEGT. V was pared by 0 bases and J by 5 bases, with 17 bases between. The CDR3 reads CASSEAPTAGRDQPQHF. The CDR3 nucleotides are TGTGCCAGCAGTGAAGCGCCCACAGCGGGGAGAGATCAGCCCCAGCATTTT.

The gene calls are TRBV7-8 and TRBJ1-5; D not certain. Germline CDR1 reads SGHVS; CDR2 reads FQNEAQ. Trimming pared 1 base from V and 5 bases from J, leaving 3 bases between. The CDR3 sequence is 12 residues long. The chain's CDR3 is CASSLGDQPQHF. The CDR3 bases are TGTGCCAGCAGCTTAGGGGATCAGCCCCAGCATTTT.

This chain links TRBV29-1 with TRBJ1-1, with unresolved D. Germline V CDR1 and CDR2: SQVTM, ANQGSEA. The germline V and J ends were trimmed by 3 bases and 1 base, with 12 bases remaining between them. This CDR3 is 14 amino acids long. CDR3 in amino acids: CSVEPRLGNTEAFF. Written as DNA, the CDR3 is TGCAGCGTTGAGCCCCGTTTGGGGAACACTGAAGCTTTCTTT.

The V and J genes are TRBV7-2 and TRBJ2-1; unclear D gene. V was pared by 5 bases and J by 3 bases, with 11 bases between. In germline, CDR1 is SGHTA, CDR2 FQGNSA. The CDR3 loop spans 14 amino acids. In DNA form, the CDR3 reads TGTGCCAGCAGCCCGCGAAAGGGCTACAATGAGCAGTTCTTC. It yields the protein CASSPRKGYNEQFF. The variable domain in full, completed from reference TRBV7-2 and TRBJ2-1, reads GAGVSQSPSNKVTEKGKDVELRCDPISGHTALYWYRQSLGQGLEFLIYFQGNSAPDKSGLPSDRFSAERTGGSVSTLTIQRTQQEDSAVYLCASSPRKGYNEQFFGPGTRLTVL.

The chain carries TRBV18 and TRBJ1-1; D unclear. The CDR3 sequence is 16 residues long. Trimming stripped 3 bases from V and 0 bases from J, with 14 bases between. Looked up from germline, CDR1 is KGHSH and CDR2 is LQKENI. For the CDR3, the DNA is TGTGCCAGCTCACCTCGCAGTGGTGCCATGAACACTGAAGCTTTCTTT. It codes for CASSPRSGAMNTEAFF.

This clone was seen only once. The chain uses TRBV11-2 and TRBJ1-1, with unresolved D. The length of the CDR3 is 14 residues. Trimming removed 1 base from V and 4 bases from J, with 10 bases in between. Germline V gene lookup returns CDR1 SGHAT and CDR2 FQNNGV. The CDR3 loop reads CASSLGSPGTEAFF. The CDR3 nucleotides are TGTGCCAGCAGCTTAGGATCACCGGGCACTGAAGCTTTCTTT.

The V gene is TRBV18, the J gene TRBJ2-2; tentatively, D is TRBD2 (7 bases). Germline V lookup: CDR1 KGHSH, CDR2 LQKENI. Trimming stripped 8 bases from V and 1 base from J, with 11 bases between. The CDR3 consists of 14 residues. This CDR3 reads CASRGAQNTGELFF. The CDR3 DNA sequence: TGTGCCAGCCGGGGGGCACAGAACACCGGGGAGCTGTTTTTT.

This clone appeared once. The V gene is TRBV4-2, the J gene TRBJ1-2; D remains unclear. The V and J ends lost 0 bases and 0 bases respectively, with 5 bases between them. Germline V lookup: CDR1 LGHNA, CDR2 YNFKEQ. The CDR3 runs 14 residues. The CDR3 bases are TGTGCCAGCAGCCAAGAAAAAGCTAACTATGGCTACACCTTC. It translates to CASSQEKANYGYTF.

The chain has TRBV10-1 and TRBJ1-1, with a tentative D call TRBD1 (5 bases). CDR1 is WNHNN and CDR2 is SYGVQD in the germline V gene (reference sequence). V lost 6 bases and J 7 bases, leaving 18 bases between the germline ends. The CDR3 has 14 amino acids. The DNA for the CDR3 is TGCGCCAGCAGCCGCGACAGTGCCACTCATGAAGCTTTCTTT. The encoded protein is CASSRDSATHEAFF.

V and J are TRBV7-9 and TRBJ1-2; D is possibly TRBD1 (5 bases). The length of the CDR3 is 14 residues. V was clipped by 1 base and J by 4 bases, with 10 bases between them. In germline, CDR1 is SEHNR, CDR2 FQNEAQ (reference sequence). In nucleotides, the CDR3 is TGTGCCAGCAGCTTAGAAGGGACTACCTATGGCTACACCTTC. Translation gives CASSLEGTTYGYTF.

The chain carries TRBV30 and TRBJ2-1; TRBD2 might be the D (7 bases). V gave up 0 bases and J gave up 3 bases, with 15 bases separating them. Germline V gene sequence: CDR1 GTSNPN, CDR2 SVGIG (reference sequence). The CDR3 is made up of 16 amino acids. The DNA of the CDR3 is TGTGCCTGGAGTGTGGGGGGGCCGGAGGACTACAATGAGCAGTTCTTC. Amino acid sequence: CAWSVGGPEDYNEQFF.

This clone came up once. This chain uses TRBV7-9 with TRBJ1-1, with D possibly matching TRBD1 (5 bases). Germline V lookup: CDR1 SEHNR, CDR2 FQNEAQ (reference sequence). This CDR3 has 16 amino acids. Trimming removed 5 bases at V and 1 base at J, with 17 bases between. CDR3 protein: CASSPGSGGANTEAFF. The CDR3 DNA sequence: TGTGCCAGCAGCCCGGGCAGCGGGGGAGCGAACACTGAAGCTTTCTTT. The variable domain in full, with the rest retrieved from reference TRBV7-9 and TRBJ1-1, is DTGVSQNPRHKITKRGQNVTFRCDPISEHNRLYWYRQTLGQGPEFLTYFQNEAQLEKSRLLSDRFSAERPKGSFSTLEIQRTEQGDSAMYLCASSPGSGGANTEAFFGQGTRLTVV.

The chain has TRBV12-5 and TRBJ1-2; perhaps TRBD1 as D (6 bases). V was clipped by 1 base and J by 5 bases, with 11 bases between them. CDR3 length equals 14 residues. CDR1 is LGHNT and CDR2 is FRNRAP in the germline V gene. The CDR3 region has the DNA TGTGCTAGTGGTTTGGGCGGGGGGCCGTATGGCTACACCTTC. Translation gives CASGLGGGPYGYTF.

This clone was seen many times. The chain is built from TRBV4-1 and TRBJ2-5; D is possibly TRBD1 (5 bases). The CDR3 sequence is 13 residues long. Trimming took 4 bases from V and 5 from J, leaving 11 bases between them. CDR1 and CDR2 from the germline V gene are MGHRA and YSYEKL. The CDR3 loop reads CASSRREVETQYF. In DNA form, the CDR3 reads TGCGCCAGCAGCCGCAGGGAAGTCGAGACCCAGTACTTC.

The chain has TRBV29-1 and TRBJ1-1; D remains ambiguous. Germline V gene data show CDR1 as SQVTM and CDR2 as ANQGSEA. The CDR3 length is 15 residues. Trimming stripped 3 bases from V and 4 bases from J, with 18 bases between. DNA for the CDR3: TGCAGCGTTGATTGGAGGGCCCGGGTTGGCACTGAAGCTTTCTTT. It encodes CSVDWRARVGTEAFF.